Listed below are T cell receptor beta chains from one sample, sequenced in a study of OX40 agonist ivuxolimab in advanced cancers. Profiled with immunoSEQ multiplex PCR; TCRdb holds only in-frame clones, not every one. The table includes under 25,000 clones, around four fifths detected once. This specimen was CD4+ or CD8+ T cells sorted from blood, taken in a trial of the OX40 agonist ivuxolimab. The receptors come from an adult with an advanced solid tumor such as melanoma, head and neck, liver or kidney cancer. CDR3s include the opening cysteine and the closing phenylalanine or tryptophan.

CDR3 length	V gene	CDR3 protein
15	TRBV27	CASSLRGQGAGEQYF
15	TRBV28	CASSSLKASGTEAFF
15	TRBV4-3	CASSQDLWTRETQYF
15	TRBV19	CASSIVLAGGETQYF
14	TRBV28	CADGRQRINQPQHF
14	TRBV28	CASSLPGTGRAAFF
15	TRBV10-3	CAISDLGQGNSPLHF
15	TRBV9	CASSVGLAGQGAQYF
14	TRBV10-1	CASSESWTGDEAFF
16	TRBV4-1	CASSQARTMRDYEQYF
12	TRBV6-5	CASSYRGETQYF
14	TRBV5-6	CASSLGGFGNTIYF
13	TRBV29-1	CSVQGNLGTEAFF
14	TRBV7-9	CASSPRTSGPEQFF
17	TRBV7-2	CASSLIISYSGANVLTF
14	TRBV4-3	CASSPRRGRSEAFF
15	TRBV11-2	CASSLSSGTERAQYF
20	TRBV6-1	CASSEAGGGDSRLAKNIQYF